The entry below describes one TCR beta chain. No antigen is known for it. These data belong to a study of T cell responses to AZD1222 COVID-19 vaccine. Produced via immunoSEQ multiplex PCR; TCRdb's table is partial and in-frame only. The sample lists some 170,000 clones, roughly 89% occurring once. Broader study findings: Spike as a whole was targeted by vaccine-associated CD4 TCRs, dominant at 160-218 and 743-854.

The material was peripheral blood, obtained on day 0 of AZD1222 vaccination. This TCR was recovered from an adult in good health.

The CDR3 bases are TGTGCCAGCAGCCCCCGGACTTCGCCCGCAGATACGCAGTATTTT. Encoded protein: CASSPRTSPADTQYF. This chain links TRBV5-4 with TRBJ2-3, with a possible D match to TRBD2 (5 bases). The CDR3 sequence is 15 residues long. Trimming cost V 4 bases and J 4 bases, with 16 bases left between them. Looked up from germline, CDR1 is SGHNT and CDR2 is YYREEE (reference sequence).